These T cell receptor beta chains were read from a single sample in a study of T cells in Graves' hyperthyroidism and ophthalmopathy. TCRdb recomputed calls from the multiplex PCR reads with MiXCR, one row per CDR3 protein. The data show over 700,000 distinct CDR3 sequences, around 20% seen once. The sequenced sample consisted of blood. These receptors were taken from a woman aged 45-65 years with Graves' hyperthyroidism that later progressed to Graves' ophthalmopathy. Each CDR3 is given with its conserved first and last residue. A D gene is named only where the DNA matches it firmly. Not all rows give a size; the values are once, few, many and, for expanded clones, a class.

clone_size j_call d_call cdr3_length v_call cdr3_aa cdr3_nt
many TRBJ2-4 NA 14 TRBV18 CASSARLPPNIQYF TGTGCCAGCTCGGCTCGGCTCCCCCCAAACATTCAGTACTTC
many TRBJ1-1 NA 14 TRBV11-2 CASSSGGKNTEAFF TGTGCCAGCAGCTCGGGGGGAAAGAACACTGAAGCTTTCTTT
few TRBJ2-2 NA 15 TRBV5-6 CASSLGFGRYGELFF TGTGCCAGCAGCCTAGGGTTCGGGCGTTACGGGGAGCTGTTTTTT
NA TRBJ1-2 TRBD1 13 TRBV12-3/TRBV12-4 CASSSRQGGGYTF TGTGCCAGCAGTTCACGACAGGGTGGGGGCTACACCTTC
NA TRBJ2-3 NA 13 TRBV4-1 CASSQPLTDTQYF TGCGCCAGCAGCCAGCCCCTCACAGATACGCAGTATTTT
few TRBJ1-5 NA 18 TRBV6-1 CASSVVIKRRYSNQPQHF TGTGCCAGCAGCGTGGTCATTAAAAGAAGGTATAGCAATCAGCCCCAGCATTTT
many TRBJ2-5 NA 16 TRBV12-3/TRBV12-4 CASSFRPESYQETQYF TGTGCCAGCAGTTTCCGCCCGGAATCGTACCAAGAGACCCAGTACTTC
NA TRBJ1-4 TRBD1 15 TRBV7-9 CASSTGQGRNEKLFF TGTGCCAGCAGCACCGGACAGGGACGGAATGAAAAACTGTTTTTT
few TRBJ1-1 NA 15 TRBV6-1 CASTTGSRGAGEAFF TGTGCCAGCACCACGGGTTCGCGGGGGGCGGGTGAAGCTTTCTTT
few TRBJ2-3 NA 14 TRBV10-3 CAISRDTDTDTQYF TGTGCCATCAGCCGGGACACCGACACAGATACGCAGTATTTT
NA TRBJ2-1 NA 16 TRBV9 CASSAKTPSSYNEQFF TGTGCCAGCAGCGCGAAGACACCGAGCTCCTACAATGAGCAGTTCTTC
many TRBJ2-5 NA 13 TRBV7-2 CASSLEGGVSQYF TGTGCCAGCAGCTTAGAGGGCGGGGTGAGCCAGTACTTC
many TRBJ1-5 NA 12 TRBV13 CASSLGQGNQHF TGTGCCAGCAGCTTAGGACAGGGTAATCAGCATTTT
NA TRBJ1-2 TRBD1 14 TRBV6-2/TRBV6-3 CASSYSTGAYGYTF TGTGCCAGCAGTTACTCGACAGGGGCCTATGGCTACACCTTC
many TRBJ2-7 NA 16 TRBV5-1 CASSLGGEDAVYEQYF TGCGCCAGCAGCTTGGGGGGGGAGGACGCTGTCTACGAGCAGTACTTC
many TRBJ2-5 NA 14 TRBV5-1 CASSLKLGRETQYF TGCGCCAGCAGCTTAAAGTTGGGTAGAGAGACCCAGTACTTC
NA TRBJ1-1 NA 14 TRBV11-1 CASSWRQMNTEAFF TGTGCCAGCAGCTGGCGACAGATGAACACTGAAGCTTTCTTT
few TRBJ2-7 NA 13 TRBV20-1 CSAPGQTGPEQYF TGCAGTGCTCCCGGACAAACCGGACCTGAGCAGTACTTC